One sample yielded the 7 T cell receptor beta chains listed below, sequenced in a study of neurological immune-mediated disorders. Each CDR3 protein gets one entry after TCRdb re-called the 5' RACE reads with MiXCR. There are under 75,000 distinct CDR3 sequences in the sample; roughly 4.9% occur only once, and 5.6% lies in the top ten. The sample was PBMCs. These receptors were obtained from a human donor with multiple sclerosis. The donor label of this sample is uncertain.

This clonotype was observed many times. Here the CDR3 DNA reads TGTGCCAGCAGCCCCTTAGGGGGCACAGATACGCAGTATTTT. It yields the protein CASSPLGGTDTQYF. V gene TRBV14 combines with J gene TRBJ2-3, with D possibly being TRBD1 (5 bases). V lost 4 bases and J lost 1, with 9 bases in between. CDR3 length: 14 residues. The V gene's germline CDR1 is SGHDN and CDR2 FVKESK.

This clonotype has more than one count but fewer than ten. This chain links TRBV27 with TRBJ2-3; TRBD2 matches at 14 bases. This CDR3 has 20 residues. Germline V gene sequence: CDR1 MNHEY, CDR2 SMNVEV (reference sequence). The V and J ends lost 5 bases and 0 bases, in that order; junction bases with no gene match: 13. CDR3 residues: CASSPLGLAGGQGSTDTQYF. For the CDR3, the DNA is TGTGCCAGCAGTCCCCTCGGACTAGCGGGGGGCCAGGGAAGCACAGATACGCAGTATTTT.

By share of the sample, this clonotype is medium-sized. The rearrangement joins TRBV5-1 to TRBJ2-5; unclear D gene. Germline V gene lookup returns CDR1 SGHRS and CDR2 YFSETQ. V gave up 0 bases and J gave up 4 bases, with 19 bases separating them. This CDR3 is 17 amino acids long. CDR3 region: CASSLGRGRTQRETQYF. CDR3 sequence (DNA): TGCGCCAGCAGCTTGGGTCGTGGTAGGACCCAACGAGAGACCCAGTACTTC.

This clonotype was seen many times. The CDR3 sequence: CASSALGGDTDTQYF. The DNA for the CDR3 is TGTGCCAGCAGCGCTTTGGGGGGGGACACAGATACGCAGTATTTT. The chain uses TRBV2 and TRBJ2-3, with 7 bases fitting TRBD2. This CDR3 region has 15 residues. V lost 6 bases and J lost 2; bases outside the gene matches: 8. Germline lookup yields CDR1 SNHLY and CDR2 FYNNEI.

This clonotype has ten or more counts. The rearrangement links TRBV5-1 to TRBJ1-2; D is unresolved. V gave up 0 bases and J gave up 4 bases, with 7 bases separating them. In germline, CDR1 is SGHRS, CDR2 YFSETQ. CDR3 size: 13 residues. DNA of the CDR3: TGCGCCAGCAGCTTGGGGCTCCTCTATGGCTACACCTTC. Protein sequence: CASSLGLLYGYTF.

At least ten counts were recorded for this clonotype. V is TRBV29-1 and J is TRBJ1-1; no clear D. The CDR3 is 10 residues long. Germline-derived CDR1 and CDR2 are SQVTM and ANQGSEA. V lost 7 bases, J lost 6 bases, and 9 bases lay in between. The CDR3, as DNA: TGCAGCGCTGGTATGGCTGAAGCTTTCTTT. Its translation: CSAGMAEAFF.

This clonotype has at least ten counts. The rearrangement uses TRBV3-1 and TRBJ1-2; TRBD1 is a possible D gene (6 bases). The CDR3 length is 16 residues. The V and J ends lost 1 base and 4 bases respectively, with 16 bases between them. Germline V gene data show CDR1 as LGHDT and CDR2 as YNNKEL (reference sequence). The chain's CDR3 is CASSQVWSGAVYGYTF. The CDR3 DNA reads TGTGCCAGCAGCCAAGTCTGGTCGGGGGCTGTCTATGGCTACACCTTC.